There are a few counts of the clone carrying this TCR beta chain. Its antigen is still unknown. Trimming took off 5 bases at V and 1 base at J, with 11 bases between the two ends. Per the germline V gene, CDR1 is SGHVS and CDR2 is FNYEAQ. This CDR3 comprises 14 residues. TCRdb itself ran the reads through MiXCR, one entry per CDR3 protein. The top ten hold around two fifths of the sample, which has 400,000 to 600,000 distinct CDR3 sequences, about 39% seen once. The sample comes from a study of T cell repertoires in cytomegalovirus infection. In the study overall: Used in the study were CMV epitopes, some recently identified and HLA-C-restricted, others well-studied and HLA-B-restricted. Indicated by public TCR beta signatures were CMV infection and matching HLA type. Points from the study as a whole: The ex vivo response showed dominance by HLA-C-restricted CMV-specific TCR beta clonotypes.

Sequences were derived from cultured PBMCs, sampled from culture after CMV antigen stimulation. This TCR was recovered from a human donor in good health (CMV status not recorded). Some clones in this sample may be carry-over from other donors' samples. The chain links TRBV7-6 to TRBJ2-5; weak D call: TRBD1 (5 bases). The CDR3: CASSPVQGQETQYF. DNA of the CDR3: TGTGCCAGCAGCCCCGTCCAGGGCCAAGAGACCCAGTACTTC.